A single sample gave rise to the 20 T cell receptor beta chains below, sequenced in a study of cytomegalovirus exposure and HLA in healthy donors. Primers: 60 Vbeta forward and 13 Jbeta reverse. Sequencing was performed with immunoSEQ multiplex PCR; in TCRdb, only in-frame clones are kept and a portion is missing. The sample consists of 150,000 to 200,000 clones, more than 80% of them appearing once. The sequencing sample was made of PBMCs. These receptors were obtained from a boy between 10 and 17 years old in good health and CMV-seronegative.

CDR3: CASSGQINTEAFF. CDR3 nucleotide sequence: TGTGCCAGCAGTGGACAGATAAACACTGAAGCTTTCTTT. The rearrangement uses TRBV14 and TRBJ1-1, with D perhaps matching TRBD1 (6 bases). Germline V CDR1 and CDR2: SGHDN, FVKESK. The CDR3 loop spans 13 amino acids. V gave up 6 bases and J gave up 2 bases, with 10 bases separating them.

The chain couples TRBV19 to TRBJ2-3; TRBD1 matches at 8 bases. The germline gives CDR1 LNHDA, CDR2 SQIVND (reference sequence). V gave up 5 bases and J gave up 4 bases; unmatched junction bases: 8. The CDR3 extends over 15 amino acids. In DNA form, the CDR3 reads TGTGCCAGTAGTCGGTCCCAGGGGGCTGCAGATACGCAGTATTTT. It codes for CASSRSQGAADTQYF.

The chain combines TRBV18 with TRBJ2-2, with 9 nucleotides matching TRBD2. In germline, CDR1 is KGHSH, CDR2 LQKENI. The CDR3 contains 17 residues. The J segment lost 0 bases and the V segment lost 2 bases, leaving 4 bases of the junction unmatched. The CDR3 bases are TGTGCCAGCTCACCAGCCTTAGCGGGAGCGAACACCGGGGAGCTGTTTTTT. Residues: CASSPALAGANTGELFF.

This chain joins TRBV19 and TRBJ2-7; TRBD2 is a possible D gene (5 bases). With 7 bases removed from V and 6 bases from J, the gap between germline ends came to 13 bases. This CDR3 has 12 amino acids. Germline values: CDR1 LNHDA, CDR2 SQIVND (reference sequence). The CDR3 protein is CASTGKRGEQYF. As DNA, the CDR3 is TGTGCCAGTACGGGCAAACGGGGCGAGCAGTACTTC.

This chain connects TRBV27 to TRBJ2-7; TRBD2 is a possible D gene (6 bases). The V end lost 3 bases, the J end lost 0 bases, and 12 bases lay between the germline ends. The CDR3 spans 15 residues. Germline V gene data show CDR1 as MNHEY and CDR2 as SMNVEV (reference sequence). The DNA for the CDR3 is TGTGCCAGCAGTTTTCGGGGGACGGCCTCCTACGAGCAGTACTTC. It yields the protein CASSFRGTASYEQYF.

This chain connects TRBV10-1 to TRBJ2-1; 7 nucleotides match TRBD2. Germline trimming cut 6 bases from V and 7 bases from J; bases unmatched to any gene: 15. This CDR3 has 16 residues. Germline CDR1 WNHNN, CDR2 SYGVQD (reference sequence). The DNA of the CDR3 is TGCGCCAGCAGCCAATCCGCTGGCGGGGGAGCGAATGAGCAGTTCTTC. Amino acids: CASSQSAGGGANEQFF.

The gene calls are TRBV25-1 and TRBJ2-2, with D perhaps TRBD1 (5 bases). The germline V gene encodes CDR1 MGHDK and CDR2 SYGVNS. Trimming cost V 3 bases and J 6 bases, with 11 bases left between them. The CDR3 contains 14 residues. CDR3 sequence (DNA): TGTGCCAGCAGTGATTCCAGGGATGCCGGGGAGCTGTTTTTT. It encodes CASSDSRDAGELFF.

This chain joins TRBV5-4 and TRBJ2-3; 8 bases agree with TRBD2. V shed 2 bases, J shed 5 bases, and the junction held 7 bases outside the gene matches. The CDR3 is made up of 15 amino acids. The germline V gene encodes CDR1 SGHNT and CDR2 YYREEE (reference sequence). The CDR3 DNA reads TGTGCCAGCAGCTTAAGCGGGAGAGGTATAGATACGCAGTATTTT. Translated, it gives CASSLSGRGIDTQYF.

The rearrangement joins TRBV11-3 to TRBJ2-1, with a weak D call TRBD2 (6 bases). Between the trimmed V and J ends, which lost 4 bases and 0 bases, there was a span of 16 bases. The CDR3 length is 17 residues. Germline CDR1 reads SGHNT; CDR2 reads YENEEA. DNA for the CDR3: TGTGCCAGCAGCTCTCTTCAGGGACTGGGCTCCTACAATGAGCAGTTCTTC. Protein product: CASSSLQGLGSYNEQFF. Full variable domain (outside the CDR3, taken from reference TRBV11-3 and TRBJ2-1): EAGVVQSPRYKIIEKKQPVAFWCNPISGHNTLYWYLQNLGQGPELLIRYENEEAVDDSQLPKDRFSAERLKGVDSTLKIQPAELGDSAVYLCASSSLQGLGSYNEQFFGPGTRLTVL.

The chain has TRBV9 and TRBJ2-1; 10 bases line up with TRBD1. The V and J ends lost 0 bases and 8 bases, in that order; junction bases with no gene match: 5. The CDR3 is 15 amino acids. The germline CDR1 and CDR2 sequences are SGDLS and YYNGEE. CDR3 bases: TGTGCCAGCAGCGTAGGGGACAGGGGTTTCGATGAGCAGTTCTTC. Residues: CASSVGDRGFDEQFF.

In DNA, the CDR3 is TGTGCCAGCAGTGGCTCCGGGACAGGGTTATCCTACAATGAGCAGTTCTTC. Protein product: CASSGSGTGLSYNEQFF. The chain uses TRBV5-4 and TRBJ2-1, with 9 positions matching TRBD1. The CDR3 covers 17 residues. In germline, CDR1 is SGHNT, CDR2 YYREEE (reference sequence). Trimming took 5 bases from V and 1 from J; bases not matched to a gene: 10.

The V gene is TRBV9, the J gene TRBJ1-4, with D unclear. The CDR3 totals 15 residues. CDR1 and CDR2 (germline): SGDLS, YYNGEE. Trimming removed 3 bases from V and 5 bases from J, with 14 bases in between. DNA for the CDR3: TGTGCCAGCAGCGCCAGGCCAGGCCCAAATGAAAAACTGTTTTTT. Its protein is CASSARPGPNEKLFF. The complete variable domain, with remaining parts taken from reference TRBV9 and TRBJ1-4, reads DSGVTQTPKHLITATGQRVTLRCSPRSGDLSVYWYQQSLDQGLQFLIQYYNGEERAKGNILERFSAQQFPDLHSELNLSSLELGDSALYFCASSARPGPNEKLFFGSGTQLSVL.

The genes are TRBV2 and TRBJ2-1, with 8 positions matching TRBD2. The CDR3 totals 15 residues. Germline trimming cut 3 bases from V and 7 bases from J; bases unmatched to any gene: 8. Germline V gene data show CDR1 as SNHLY and CDR2 as FYNNEI. This chain's CDR3 is CASSEVSGSRNEQFF. CDR3 bases: TGTGCCAGCAGTGAGGTGAGCGGGAGCCGAAATGAGCAGTTCTTC.

V and J are TRBV27 and TRBJ2-1; 11 nucleotides align to TRBD2. CDR1 is MNHEY, CDR2 SMNVEV, per germline (reference sequence). The CDR3 sequence is 16 residues long. V gave up 6 bases and J gave up 7 bases; unmatched junction bases: 11. The CDR3 coding sequence is TGTGCCAGCAGCCAAACTAGCGGGGGCCTAAGAAATGAGCAGTTCTTC. As protein: CASSQTSGGLRNEQFF.

The genes are TRBV11-3 and TRBJ2-7, with 9 bases fitting TRBD2. V was clipped by 0 bases and J by 6 bases; unmatched bases: 6. Germline assignment: CDR1 SGHNT and CDR2 YENEEA. This CDR3 is 15 amino acids long. CDR3: CASSLDGLAGSEQYF. The CDR3, as DNA: TGTGCCAGCAGCTTAGATGGCCTAGCGGGAAGCGAGCAGTACTTC.

This chain uses TRBV2 with TRBJ2-3; 14 nucleotides align to TRBD2. V shed 5 bases, J shed 5 bases, and the junction held 3 bases outside the gene matches. Germline V CDR1 and CDR2: SNHLY, FYNNEI. This CDR3 region has 15 residues. CDR3 sequence: CASSRLAGGGDTQYF. CDR3 DNA: TGTGCCAGCAGTAGACTAGCGGGAGGGGGAGATACGCAGTATTTT.

The chain couples TRBV4-2 to TRBJ2-1, with TRBD2 matching 15 bases. With 1 base clipped from V and 3 bases from J, the junction kept 7 bases outside the gene matches. CDR3 length: 19 amino acids. Germline CDR1 is LGHNA and CDR2 is YNFKEQ. The CDR3 region has the DNA TGTGCCAGCAGCCAAGTGGGACTAGCGGGAGGCCAACTCTACAATGAGCAGTTCTTC. Residues: CASSQVGLAGGQLYNEQFF.

The gene calls are TRBV5-8 and TRBJ2-2; maybe TRBD1 (6 bases). Germline-derived CDR1 and CDR2 are SGHTS and YDEGEE. V was cut by 4 bases and J by 4 bases, with 23 bases left in between. The length of the CDR3 is 18 residues. DNA of the CDR3: TGTGCCAGCAGCACATCCCCAGGACAGAGGGCCCCCACCGGGGAGCTGTTTTTT. Protein: CASSTSPGQRAPTGELFF.

The chain joins TRBV27 to TRBJ1-5; 9 nucleotides line up with TRBD1. CDR3 length: 15 residues. The germline gives CDR1 MNHEY, CDR2 SMNVEV (reference sequence). Germline trimming cut 3 bases from V and 6 bases from J; bases unmatched to any gene: 6. The CDR3: CASSFGTGYGQPQHF. DNA for the CDR3: TGTGCCAGCAGTTTTGGGACAGGGTACGGTCAGCCCCAGCATTTT.

This clone was seen a handful of times. The chain links TRBV11-2 to TRBJ2-5; 7 bases match TRBD2. Looked up from germline, CDR1 is SGHAT and CDR2 is FQNNGV. V shed 5 bases and J 5 bases; nucleotides not matched to a gene: 17. CDR3 length: 17 amino acids. The CDR3 bases are TGTGCCAGCAGCCAACTGCCGGGTGGGAGGGCCGGGGAGACCCAGTACTTC. This sequence encodes CASSQLPGGRAGETQYF.